The 15 T cell receptor beta chains below were found in one sample sequenced in a study of regulatory T cells in long-lasting Graves disease. CDR3 regions were amplified by Arm-PCR using iRepertoire HTBI primers to build TCR beta libraries. TCRdb reanalysed the multiplex PCR reads using MiXCR and keeps one entry per CDR3 protein. The sample includes roughly 450,000 distinct CDR3 sequences, less than 25% seen only once; the top ten take 7.8%. Noted time point: persistent/refractory GD, antithyroid drugs over 5 years with positive TRAb. Extracted PBMC RNA gave rise to the TCR library. This specimen consisted of peripheral blood mononuclear cells (PBMCs), obtained when the disease was refractory, from a patient treated with antithyroid drugs. These receptors were taken from a female donor with Graves disease.

This clonotype was picked up a small number of times. The V call is TRBV25-1, the J call TRBJ1-1; no firm D call. Germline V CDR1 and CDR2: MGHDK, SYGVNS. CDR3 length equals 13 residues. Trimming left V 8 bases short and J 1 base short, with 11 bases between. As DNA, the CDR3 is TGTGCCAGCCGGCAATTCAAGAACACTGAAGCTTTCTTT. It translates to CASRQFKNTEAFF.

On this clonotype: A much larger clonotype is one base distant, so this may be a read error. This sequence joins TRBV7-8 and TRBJ1-1, with D maybe TRBD1 (5 bases). The CDR3 loop spans 17 amino acids. CDR1 and CDR2 (germline): SGHVS, FQNEAQ. CDR3 residues: CASSLRGRVEVRTDAFF. CDR3 sequence (DNA): TGTGCCAGCAGCTTACGTGGCAGGGTAGAGGTTAGGACTGATGCTTTCTTT. The whole variable domain, filled in from reference TRBV7-8 and TRBJ1-1, reads GAGVSQSPRYKVAKRGQDVALRCDPISGHVSLFWYQQALGQGPEFLTYFQNEAQLDKSGLPSDRFFAERPEGSVSTLKIQRTQQEDSAVYLCASSLRGRVEVRTDAFFGQGTRLTVV.

V and J are TRBV12-3 or TRBV12-4 and TRBJ1-1; 9 bases match TRBD1. The CDR3 contains 14 residues. With 7 bases clipped from V and 6 bases from J, the junction kept 9 bases outside the gene matches. The CDR3 reads CASTDRGVRPEAFF. The CDR3 region has the DNA TGTGCCAGCACGGACAGGGGCGTCCGCCCTGAAGCTTTCTTT.

This clonotype was picked up a small number of times. The chain's CDR3 is CASSSSVVRKNTGELFF. The CDR3 DNA reads TGTGCCAGCAGTTCATCGGTTGTGCGGAAAAACACCGGGGAGCTGTTTTTT. J is TRBJ2-2 and V is TRBV27; no reliable D call. Germline assignment: CDR1 MNHEY and CDR2 SMNVEV (reference sequence). The CDR3 runs to 17 residues. The V end lost 4 bases, the J end lost 2 bases, and 17 bases lay between the germline ends.

This chain links TRBV25-1 with TRBJ2-6; D is ambiguous. The CDR3 is 16 residues long. Between the trimmed V and J ends, which lost 6 bases and 4 bases, there was a span of 16 bases. Germline CDR1 reads MGHDK; CDR2 reads SYGVNS. The CDR3, as DNA: TGTGCCAGCAGCCGAATGTCCGGCTCCGGGGCCAACGTCCTGACTTTC. It translates to CASSRMSGSGANVLTF.

The chain has TRBV5-8 and TRBJ2-5, with D perhaps matching TRBD1 (5 bases). V dropped 0 bases and J dropped 1 base, with 10 bases sitting between them. CDR1 and CDR2 (germline): SGHTS, YDEGEE. The CDR3 covers 15 residues. The CDR3 coding sequence is TGTGCCAGCAGCTTGGCCGGCAGGGTCCAAGAGACCCAGTACTTC. Residues: CASSLAGRVQETQYF.

The chain has TRBV15 and TRBJ1-5; 8 nucleotides align to TRBD1. From germline, CDR1 is LNHNV and CDR2 YYDKDF (reference sequence). The V and J ends lost 5 bases and 0 bases, in that order; junction bases with no gene match: 9. The CDR3 has 17 residues. The CDR3 is CATSEKWTGSSNQPQHF. The CDR3 DNA reads as TGTGCCACCAGCGAAAAATGGACAGGGAGTAGCAATCAGCCCCAGCATTTT.

This clonotype was recorded at least ten times. V usage is TRBV28 and J usage is TRBJ2-7, with D possibly being TRBD1 or TRBD2 (5 bases each). There are 15 residues in the CDR3. V was clipped by 9 bases and J by 1 base, with 19 bases between them. Per the germline V gene, CDR1 is MDHEN and CDR2 is SYDVKM. CDR3 amino acids: CASRTRGASSYEQYF. The CDR3 nucleotides read TGTGCCAGTCGAACAAGAGGGGCCTCATCCTACGAGCAGTACTTC. The complete variable domain, with remaining parts taken from reference TRBV28 and TRBJ2-7, reads DVKVTQSSRYLVKRTGEKVFLECVQDMDHENMFWYRQDPGLGLRLIYFSYDVKMKEKGDIPEGYSVSREKKERFSLILESASTNQTSMYLCASRTRGASSYEQYFGPGTRLTVT.

This clonotype has only a few counts. The V and J genes are TRBV3-1 and TRBJ1-1, with 7 bases fitting TRBD1. After removal of 1 base from V and 1 base from J, the junction contained 9 bases not matched to a gene. This CDR3 spans 17 amino acids. Looked up from germline, CDR1 is LGHDT and CDR2 is YNNKEL (reference sequence). CDR3 DNA sequence: TGTGCCAGCAGCCAAGCGGGACAGACCCTGAAGAACACTGAAGCTTTCTTT. Translated, it gives CASSQAGQTLKNTEAFF.

The chain links TRBV6-2 or TRBV6-3 to TRBJ1-3; D uncertain. V lost 5 bases and J 0 bases, leaving 11 bases between the germline ends. The CDR3 length is 15 residues. Looked up from germline, CDR1 is MNHEY and CDR2 is SVGEGT. CDR3 amino acids: CASSGYRSSGNTIYF. For the CDR3, the DNA is TGTGCCAGCAGTGGTTATCGAAGCTCTGGAAACACCATATATTTT.

The chain carries TRBV7-3 and TRBJ2-2; D not certain. CDR3 length equals 13 residues. CDR1 is SGHTA and CDR2 is FQGTGA in the germline V gene. V lost 8 bases and J lost 5, with 12 bases in between. CDR3 in amino acids: CASEDVSTGELFF. For the CDR3, the DNA is TGTGCCAGCGAGGACGTCTCGACCGGGGAGCTGTTTTTT.

This clonotype was observed many times. The chain carries TRBV18 and TRBJ1-1; D is unclear. V was trimmed by 0 bases and J by 2 bases, leaving 7 bases between them. This CDR3 is 14 amino acids long. Germline V CDR1 and CDR2: KGHSH, LQKENI. Here the CDR3 DNA reads TGTGCCAGCTCACCACCAAACCGCAACACTGAAGCTTTCTTT. Its translation: CASSPPNRNTEAFF. Using reference TRBV18 and TRBJ1-1 for the parts outside the CDR3, the full variable domain is NAGVMQNPRHLVRRRGQEARLRCSPMKGHSHVYWYRQLPEEGLKFMVYLQKENIIDESGMPKERFSAEFPKEGPSILRIQQVVRGDSAAYFCASSPPNRNTEAFFGQGTRLTVV.

This clonotype showed up many times. This chain connects TRBV2 to TRBJ1-1; 8 bases are a match to TRBD1. Trimming removed 6 bases from V and 4 bases from J; junction bases left unmatched: 10. Germline loops: CDR1 SNHLY, CDR2 FYNNEI. CDR3 length: 15 amino acids. CDR3 DNA sequence: TGTGCCAGCAGAGGACAGGGAGGAGGAGGCACTGAAGCTTTCTTT. As protein: CASRGQGGGGTEAFF.

This clonotype has only a few counts. The gene calls are TRBV5-1 and TRBJ1-1; TRBD1 is a possible D gene (5 bases). Trimming took off 4 bases at V and 1 base at J, with 14 bases between the two ends. Germline V gives CDR1 SGHRS, CDR2 YFSETQ. This CDR3 has 15 amino acids. CDR3 loop: CASSRYGGSNTEAFF. CDR3 DNA sequence: TGCGCCAGCAGCAGGTACGGGGGTTCGAACACTGAAGCTTTCTTT.

V gene TRBV7-3 combines with J gene TRBJ2-1; perhaps D is TRBD1 or TRBD2 (5 bases each). Trimming cost V 4 bases and J 5 bases, with 21 bases left between them. This CDR3 has 17 amino acids. The germline V gene has CDR1 SGHTA and CDR2 FQGTGA. This CDR3 reads CASSWYPGPGADNEQFF. The CDR3, as DNA: TGTGCCAGCAGCTGGTACCCGGGACCAGGAGCCGACAATGAGCAGTTCTTC.